Sequencing of this T cell receptor (beta chain) was carried out in a study of CD8 T cells in Susac syndrome. RNA totalling about 0.5 to 1 ug underwent reverse transcription with random hexamers. Each CDR3 protein gets one entry after TCRdb re-called the immunoSEQ multiplex PCR reads with MiXCR. This sample has under 250,000 distinct CDR3 sequences, with 93% found just once. This CDR3 contains 11 residues. Per the germline V gene, CDR1 is SGHTA and CDR2 is FQGNSA. The germline V and J ends were trimmed by 7 bases and 8 bases, with 10 bases remaining between them. The source of this sequence is a human donor with multiple sclerosis. This chain connects TRBV7-2 to TRBJ2-3; no reliable D call. The sample taken for sequencing was CD4+ T cells from PBMCs. For the CDR3, the DNA is TGTGCCAGCACCACGGTAGCTACGCAGTATTTT. The encoded protein is CASTTVATQYF.